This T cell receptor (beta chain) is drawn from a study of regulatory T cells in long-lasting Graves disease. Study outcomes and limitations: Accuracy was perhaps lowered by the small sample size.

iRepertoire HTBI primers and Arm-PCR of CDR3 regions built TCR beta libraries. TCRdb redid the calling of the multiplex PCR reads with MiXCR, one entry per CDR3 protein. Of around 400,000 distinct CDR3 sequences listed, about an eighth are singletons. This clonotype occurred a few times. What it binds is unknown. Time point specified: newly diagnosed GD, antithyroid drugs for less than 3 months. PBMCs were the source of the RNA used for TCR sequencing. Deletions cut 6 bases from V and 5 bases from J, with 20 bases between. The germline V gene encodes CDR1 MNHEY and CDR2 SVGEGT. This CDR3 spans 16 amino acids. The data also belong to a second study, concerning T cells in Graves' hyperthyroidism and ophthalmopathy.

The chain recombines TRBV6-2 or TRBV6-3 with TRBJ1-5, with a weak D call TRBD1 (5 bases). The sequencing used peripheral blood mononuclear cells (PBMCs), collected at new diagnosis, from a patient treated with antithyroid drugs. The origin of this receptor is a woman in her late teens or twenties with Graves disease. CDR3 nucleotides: TGTGCCAGCAGCATGGGGACTCCGGAGGAGGATCAGCCCCAGCATTTT. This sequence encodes CASSMGTPEEDQPQHF.